In this sample, the clone carrying this T cell receptor beta chain turned up once. Trimming pared 1 base from V and 1 base from J, leaving 10 bases between. The CDR3 totals 15 residues. Looked up from germline, CDR1 is MNHNS and CDR2 is SASEGT. These data originate in a study of blood T cell repertoires in COVID-19. Libraries were prepared by immunoSEQ multiplex PCR; TCRdb keeps only in-frame clonotypes and omits some of them. The data contain tens of thousands of clones, 89% of them singletons. The sequence was obtained from a man aged 50 to 60 with active COVID-19. The specimen was peripheral blood. The J gene is TRBJ1-2, the V gene TRBV6-1; D is uncertain. This CDR3 reads CASSEVHAINYGYTF. In DNA form, the CDR3 reads TGTGCCAGCAGTGAAGTCCACGCTATTAACTATGGCTACACCTTC.